A selection of T cell receptor beta chains follows, all from one sample in a study of blood T cell repertoires in COVID-19. The table came from immunoSEQ multiplex PCR; TCRdb's copy has only in-frame clones and leaves some out. The table records about 17,000 clones, 78% of them present only once. Specimen: peripheral blood. The receptors come from a man in his sixties with active or convalescent COVID-19. The CDR3 runs from the conserved cysteine through the conserved F or W. A D gene is named only where the DNA matches it firmly. The size entry is marked missing in some rows and otherwise reads once, few, many or a size class.

D gene,clone size,V gene,J gene,CDR3 protein,CDR3 DNA
.,.,TRBV6-5,TRBJ1-3,CASRMTAGNTIYF,TGTGCCAGCAGGATGACAGCCGGAAACACCATATATTTT
TRBD1,once,TRBV4-1,TRBJ1-4,CASSKSGTVNEKLFF,TGCGCCAGCAGCAAGTCCGGGACAGTAAATGAAAAGCTGTTTTTT
.,.,TRBV7-9,TRBJ1-4,CASSLPGRDTTNEKLFF,TGTGCCAGCAGCCTCCCCGGGAGGGATACAACTAATGAAAAACTGTTTTTT
.,.,TRBV5-1,TRBJ1-5,CASSLEGTNNQPQHF,TGCGCCAGCAGCTTGGAGGGGACAAACAATCAGCCCCAGCATTTT
TRBD1,.,TRBV5-4,TRBJ2-7,CASSLWDRGPYEQYF,TGTGCCAGCAGCTTGTGGGACAGGGGACCCTACGAGCAGTACTTC
TRBD1,.,TRBV5-1,TRBJ2-2,CASSLGDRDTGELFF,TGCGCCAGCAGCTTGGGGGACAGGGACACCGGGGAGCTGTTTTTT
.,.,TRBV10-2,TRBJ1-4,CASRPSGTSNEKLFF,TGCGCCAGCAGACCCTCCGGGACATCTAATGAAAAACTGTTTTTT
.,.,TRBV29-1,TRBJ1-1,CSGYRARGTEAFF,TGCAGCGGTTACAGGGCGAGGGGTACTGAAGCTTTCTTT
.,few,TRBV9,TRBJ1-1,CASSVVVQGEAFF,TGTGCCAGCAGCGTAGTGGTTCAGGGGGAAGCTTTCTTT
.,.,TRBV5-4,TRBJ2-6,CASSLAGAGANVLTF,TGTGCCAGCAGCTTGGCAGGGGCTGGGGCCAACGTCCTGACTTTC
.,.,TRBV19,TRBJ2-7,CASNVGRGEQYF,TGTGCCAGTAACGTGGGTAGAGGCGAGCAGTACTTC
.,once,TRBV30,TRBJ2-1,CAWSEDLRIYNEQFF,TGTGCCTGGAGTGAGGACTTGCGGATTTACAATGAGCAGTTCTTC
.,.,TRBV28,TRBJ1-2,CASSPLTGFYGYTF,TGTGCCAGCAGTCCCTTAACAGGCTTCTATGGCTACACCTTC
.,once,TRBV4-2,TRBJ2-3,CASSQQGGGASGFADTQYF,TGTGCCAGCAGCCAACAGGGGGGAGGGGCTAGCGGGTTTGCGGATACGCAGTATTTT
TRBD1,.,TRBV11-2,TRBJ2-3,CASSSQRQGRTDTQYF,TGTGCCAGCAGCTCACAAAGACAGGGACGCACAGATACGCAGTATTTT
.,.,TRBV14,TRBJ2-7,CASSPLRGYSYEQYF,TGTGCCAGCAGCCCCCTCCGGGGGTACTCCTACGAGCAGTACTTC
TRBD1,.,TRBV11-3,TRBJ1-1,CASSLDKWTGKTEAFF,TGTGCCAGCAGCTTAGATAAATGGACAGGGAAGACTGAAGCTTTCTTT
TRBD1,.,TRBV7-2,TRBJ2-7,CASSDRAYEQYF,TGTGCCAGCAGTGACAGGGCCTACGAGCAGTACTTC
TRBD1,.,TRBV6-6,TRBJ2-3,CASSIGQGTDTQYF,TGTGCCAGCAGCATCGGACAGGGGACAGATACGCAGTATTTT
.,.,TRBV24-1,TRBJ1-2,CARSIVTF,TGTGCCCGCTCGATAGTAACCTTC
.,.,TRBV19,TRBJ1-1,CASTRGPFYTEAFF,TGTGCCAGTACGCGGGGGCCATTTTACACTGAAGCTTTCTTT
TRBD2,.,TRBV3-1/TRBV3-2,TRBJ2-1,CASSPTSGSYNEQFF,TGTGCCAGCAGCCCTACTAGCGGGTCTTACAATGAGCAGTTCTTC
.,few,TRBV4-1,TRBJ2-7,CASSQFRTVRDYEQYF,TGCGCCAGCAGCCAATTTCGGACAGTTCGGGACTACGAGCAGTACTTC
TRBD1,.,TRBV29-1,TRBJ1-2,CSAASDRGVGGYTF,TGCAGCGCCGCCAGTGACAGGGGGGTCGGCGGCTACACCTTC
.,.,TRBV10-3,TRBJ2-2,CAIRQAQNTGELFF,TGTGCCATCCGACAGGCGCAGAACACCGGGGAGCTGTTTTTT
TRBD1,.,TRBV28,TRBJ1-3,CASIGTGRGNTIYF,TGTGCCAGCATAGGGACAGGGCGTGGAAACACCATATATTTT
.,.,TRBV6-5,TRBJ2-5,CASSLRGFQETQYF,TGTGCCAGCAGTCTCAGGGGTTTCCAAGAGACCCAGTACTTC
TRBD1,medium-sized,TRBV7-3,TRBJ1-1,CASSPSGTGLRTEAFF,TGTGCCAGCAGCCCGTCAGGGACAGGGTTAAGGACTGAAGCTTTCTTT
.,once,TRBV6-5,TRBJ2-6,CASSYSTGSGANVLTF,TGTGCCAGCAGTTACTCAACAGGGTCTGGGGCCAACGTCCTGACTTTC
TRBD1,.,TRBV27,TRBJ1-4,CASSRSGTGGREKLFF,TGTGCCAGCAGCAGATCCGGGACAGGGGGGCGTGAAAAACTGTTTTTT
.,.,TRBV18,TRBJ2-5,CASSPPLEGTQYF,TGTGCCAGCTCACCACCCCTTGAGGGGACCCAGTACTTC